This TCR beta chain was sequenced during a study of blood T cell repertoires in COVID-19. Study information: From T cells, B-cell-depleted T cells, or PBMCs came the material, which was cDNA or gDNA.

How the authors handled the data: Amplification of reference gene primers was used by the study to estimate nucleated cell counts. Data came from immunoSEQ multiplex PCR; TCRdb stores just in-frame clones and leaves some out. V, J and clone size are those of that table, while D and trimming were read from the DNA. The repertoire has approximately 170,000 clones, 88% of them found once; the top ten carry approximately 9%. This CDR3 is built from 16 residues. V trimming: 3 bases; J trimming: 5 bases; junction bases outside the gene matches: 11. From germline, CDR1 is MNHNS and CDR2 SASEGT. The sequence was obtained from a woman under 30 who had recovered from COVID-19. Sequenced input: PBMCs or T cells enriched from blood (not recorded which). The V and J genes are TRBV6-1 and TRBJ2-7, with 9 bases that match TRBD1. The CDR3 nucleotides are TGTGCCAGCAGTGATGCGCCGGGACAGGGAGGCCACGAGCAGTACTTC. Its protein product is CASSDAPGQGGHEQYF.